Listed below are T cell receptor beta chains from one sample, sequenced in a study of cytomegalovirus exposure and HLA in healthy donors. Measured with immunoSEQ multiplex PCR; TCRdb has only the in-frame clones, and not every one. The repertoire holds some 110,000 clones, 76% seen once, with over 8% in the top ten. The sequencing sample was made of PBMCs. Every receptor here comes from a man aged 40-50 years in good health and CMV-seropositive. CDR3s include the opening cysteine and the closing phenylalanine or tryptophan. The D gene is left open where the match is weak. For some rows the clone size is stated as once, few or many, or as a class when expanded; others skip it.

CSSSLASRLAGGHTYEQYF,TGTTCCAGCAGCTTAGCCTCCCGACTAGCGGGAGGGCACACCTACGAGCAGTACTTC,TRBJ2-7,TRBV7-9,TRBD2,19,.
CSVEGGTGGYGYTF,TGCAGCGTTGAAGGGGGGACAGGCGGCTATGGCTACACCTTC,TRBJ1-2,TRBV29-1,TRBD1,14,few
CASSLGGQASSYEQYF,TGTGCCAGCAGCTTGGGCGGACAGGCGAGCTCCTACGAGCAGTACTTC,TRBJ2-7,TRBV5-6,TRBD1,16,.
CAWSGQIHNSPLHF,TGTGCCTGGAGTGGTCAGATCCATAATTCACCCCTCCACTTT,TRBJ1-6,TRBV30,.,14,.
CASRSDRSHGYTF,TGTGCCAGCAGGTCCGACAGGTCGCATGGCTACACCTTC,TRBJ1-2,TRBV5-6,.,13,.
CASSLNVQGNHQPQHF,TGTGCCAGCAGTCTTAATGTTCAGGGGAACCATCAGCCCCAGCATTTT,TRBJ1-5,TRBV28,.,16,.
CASSYSAGNVAYEQYF,TGTGCCAGCAGTTACTCGGCGGGCAATGTAGCCTACGAGCAGTACTTC,TRBJ2-7,TRBV6-5,.,16,.
CSVRLAGTTQYF,TGCAGCGTACGACTAGCGGGAACTACGCAGTATTTT,TRBJ2-3,TRBV29-1,TRBD2,12,.
CASSPGSGEQYF,TGTGCCAGCAGCCCGGGGTCCGGCGAGCAGTACTTC,TRBJ2-7,TRBV7-6,.,12,.
CASSLVPESEQYF,TGTGCCAGCAGCTTAGTGCCAGAAAGTGAGCAGTACTTC,TRBJ2-7,TRBV7-2,.,13,.
CASSPLAANTGELFF,TGTGCCAGCAGCCCGCTAGCAGCGAACACCGGGGAGCTGTTTTTT,TRBJ2-2,TRBV7-9,.,15,.
CASTDSYYGYTF,TGTGCCAGTACAGACAGCTACTATGGCTACACCTTC,TRBJ1-2,TRBV19,.,12,.
CASSLIDEQFF,TGTGCCAGCAGCTTAATCGATGAGCAGTTCTTC,TRBJ2-1,TRBV11-2,.,11,.
CASSGRDTEAFF,TGTGCCAGCAGTGGCAGGGACACTGAAGCTTTCTTT,TRBJ1-1,TRBV2,.,12,.
CASSQGQGQFTEAFF,TGCGCCAGCAGCCAAGGACAGGGTCAATTCACTGAAGCTTTCTTT,TRBJ1-1,TRBV4-1,TRBD1,15,.
CASSSSQRDREVYGYTF,TGTGCCAGTAGTTCCAGCCAAAGGGACAGGGAAGTCTATGGCTACACCTTC,TRBJ1-2,TRBV19,TRBD1,17,few
CASKGWRDGEKLFF,TGTGCCAGTAAAGGCTGGAGGGATGGGGAAAAACTGTTTTTT,TRBJ1-4,TRBV27,.,14,.
CASSLNRGAGELFF,TGTGCCAGCAGTCTAAACAGGGGTGCCGGGGAGCTGTTTTTT,TRBJ2-2,TRBV28,TRBD1,14,.
CASSLGVREGSLYGYTF,TGTGCTAGCAGCTTAGGAGTGAGGGAGGGATCCCTCTATGGCTACACCTTC,TRBJ1-2,TRBV7-7,.,17,.
CASSIGGRTYNEQFF,TGTGCCAGTAGTATAGGGGGCAGGACCTACAATGAGCAGTTCTTC,TRBJ2-1,TRBV19,.,15,.
CASSLYTVLRGNRNTGELFF,TGTGCCAGCAGCTTATATACTGTGCTTCGGGGAAATAGGAACACCGGGGAGCTGTTTTTT,TRBJ2-2,TRBV7-8,.,20,.
CASSPSPSPRGGLHEQFF,TGTGCCAGCAGCCCCTCCCCCTCCCCCCGGGGGGGCCTGCATGAGCAGTTCTTC,TRBJ2-1,TRBV2,TRBD2,18,.
CASVRVRGEAFF,TGTGCCTCGGTTAGGGTTAGGGGTGAAGCTTTCTTT,TRBJ1-1,TRBV6-1,.,12,few
CASSLGLAVFLETQYF,TGTGCCAGCAGCCTGGGACTAGCGGTCTTCCTCGAGACCCAGTACTTC,TRBJ2-5,TRBV7-8,TRBD2,16,.
CASSSRTSWNEQFF,TGTGCCAGCAGCTCTCGGACTAGTTGGAATGAGCAGTTCTTC,TRBJ2-1,TRBV5-8,TRBD2,14,.
CAWSGGSRYGYTF,TGTGCCTGGAGTGGGGGCAGCCGGTATGGCTACACCTTC,TRBJ1-2,TRBV30,.,13,.
CASSLGFQGITDTQYF,TGCGCCAGCAGCTTAGGTTTCCAGGGAATCACAGATACGCAGTATTTT,TRBJ2-3,TRBV5-1,.,16,.
CASTADRPANYGYTF,TGTGCCAGCACCGCGGACAGGCCGGCTAACTATGGCTACACCTTC,TRBJ1-2,TRBV6-1,TRBD1,15,.
CAGRTIPNNEQFF,TGTGCCGGAAGGACAATCCCTAACAATGAGCAGTTCTTC,TRBJ2-1,TRBV6-1,.,13,.
CASSLTSTYNEQFF,TGTGCCAGCAGCTTAACTAGCACCTACAATGAGCAGTTCTTC,TRBJ2-1,TRBV5-4,.,14,.
CASSEPRDRGLSGNEQFF,TGTGCCAGCAGTGAGCCCCGGGACAGGGGGCTGAGTGGGAATGAGCAGTTCTTC,TRBJ2-1,TRBV2,TRBD1,18,.
CASSQGTQTGGQETQYF,TGCGCCAGCAGCCAAGGGACCCAGACGGGGGGCCAGGAGACCCAGTACTTC,TRBJ2-5,TRBV4-1,.,17,.
CASRDRGRGKNIQYF,TGTGCCAGCAGAGACAGGGGGCGAGGTAAAAACATTCAGTACTTC,TRBJ2-4,TRBV2,TRBD1,15,.
CASSLATADSPLHF,TGCGCCAGCAGCTTGGCCACAGCCGATTCACCCCTCCACTTT,TRBJ1-6,TRBV5-1,.,14,.
CASSLKGASKSSYNSPLHF,TGTGCCAGCAGCTTAAAGGGGGCAAGTAAAAGCTCCTATAATTCACCCCTCCACTTT,TRBJ1-6,TRBV7-2,TRBD1,19,.
CASSSTVLAEVNSYNEQFF,TGTGCCAGCAGCTCAACAGTGTTGGCAGAAGTCAACTCCTACAATGAGCAGTTCTTC,TRBJ2-1,TRBV7-9,.,19,once
CASSLDRGQPQHF,TGTGCCAGCAGCTTAGACAGGGGTCAGCCCCAGCATTTT,TRBJ1-5,TRBV7-9,TRBD1,13,.
CASSFQARETQYF,TGTGCCAGCAGTTTTCAGGCGAGAGAGACCCAGTACTTC,TRBJ2-5,TRBV28,.,13,.
CASPPEVGLNTEAFF,TGTGCCAGCCCCCCGGAGGTGGGGTTGAACACTGAAGCTTTCTTT,TRBJ1-1,TRBV18,.,15,.
CASSLGQGREKLFF,TGTGCCAGCAGCTTAGGACAGGGGAGAGAAAAACTGTTTTTT,TRBJ1-4,TRBV7-2,TRBD1,14,.
CASSQNIASSYNEQFF,TGCGCCAGCAGCCAAAACATAGCAAGCTCCTACAATGAGCAGTTCTTC,TRBJ2-1,TRBV4-3,.,16,.
CASSELRVTEAFF,TGTGCCAGCAGTGAACTCAGGGTTACTGAAGCTTTCTTT,TRBJ1-1,TRBV6-1,.,13,.
CASSAQGGTDTQYF,TGTGCCAGCAGTGCTCAAGGGGGAACAGATACGCAGTATTTT,TRBJ2-3,TRBV6-4,.,14,.
CASSPRDFSSTDTQYF,TGTGCCAGCAGCCCCCGGGACTTTTCTAGCACAGATACGCAGTATTTT,TRBJ2-3,TRBV7-3,.,16,.
CASREEGGSYEQYF,TGTGCCAGTCGGGAGGAGGGGGGATCCTACGAGCAGTACTTC,TRBJ2-7,TRBV19,.,14,.
CASSLEDGQHQPQHF,TGTGCCAGCAGCTTAGAGGATGGACAGCATCAGCCCCAGCATTTT,TRBJ1-5,TRBV7-2,.,15,few
CASSYQGPNTEAFF,TGTGCCAGCAGTTACCAGGGGCCGAACACTGAAGCTTTCTTT,TRBJ1-1,TRBV6-6,.,14,.
CASVRGTANTEAFF,TGTGCCAGCGTGCGTGGGACAGCAAACACTGAAGCTTTCTTT,TRBJ1-1,TRBV6-5,TRBD1,14,once
CASSIRLLGLYEQYF,TGTGCCAGTAGTATTAGACTGTTGGGGCTCTACGAGCAGTACTTC,TRBJ2-7,TRBV19,.,15,.
CASSPSGREIYEQYF,TGTGCCAGCAGCCCCAGCGGGAGGGAGATCTACGAGCAGTACTTC,TRBJ2-7,TRBV9,TRBD2,15,.
CASSTRDYPYNEQFF,TGTGCCAGCAGCACCCGGGACTATCCCTACAATGAGCAGTTCTTC,TRBJ2-1,TRBV9,TRBD2,15,once
CASSMREWNQPQHF,TGTGCCAGTAGTATGAGGGAATGGAATCAGCCCCAGCATTTT,TRBJ1-5,TRBV19,.,14,.
CAISEASTGFTEAFF,TGTGCCATCAGTGAGGCGTCGACAGGGTTCACTGAAGCTTTCTTT,TRBJ1-1,TRBV10-3,TRBD1,15,.
CAVGTPGGYDYTF,TGTGCCGTCGGGACCCCAGGGGGCTATGACTACACCTTC,TRBJ1-2,TRBV30,TRBD1,13,.
CASSPLPVEGNQPQHF,TGTGCCAGCAGCCCCCTACCCGTGGAGGGTAATCAGCCCCAGCATTTT,TRBJ1-5,TRBV7-8,.,16,few
CAISLSTGGDQPQHF,TGTGCCATCAGTCTCAGCACAGGGGGCGATCAGCCCCAGCATTTT,TRBJ1-5,TRBV10-3,TRBD1,15,.
CASSRLDFTDTQYF,TGTGCCAGCAGCAGACTAGACTTCACAGATACGCAGTATTTT,TRBJ2-3,TRBV7-9,.,14,.
CASSFGGVSRLFF,TGTGCCAGCAGCTTTGGCGGCGTCTCGAGACTGTTTTTT,TRBJ1-4,TRBV7-2,.,13,.
CASSLAGQGANEQYF,TGTGCCAGCAGCTTAGCTGGACAGGGGGCTAACGAGCAGTACTTC,TRBJ2-7,TRBV7-6,TRBD1,15,once
CAISEAPLAGGDETQYF,TGTGCCATCAGTGAGGCTCCACTAGCGGGAGGAGACGAGACCCAGTACTTC,TRBJ2-5,TRBV10-3,TRBD2,17,few